Each of the 21 T cell receptor beta chains below was sequenced from the same sample in a study of identical twins. TCRdb redid the calling of the 5' RACE reads with MiXCR, one entry per CDR3 protein. This sample has about 100,000 distinct CDR3 sequences, with 5.5% to 7% found just once. Sequencing was performed on memory T cells sorted from blood. These receptors were taken from a woman between 50 and 59 years old in good health.

This clonotype was found many times. The chain recombines TRBV20-1 with TRBJ2-1, with D maybe TRBD1 (5 bases). Germline values: CDR1 DFQATT, CDR2 SNEGSKA (reference sequence). Trimming took 8 bases from V and 7 from J, leaving 12 bases between them. The CDR3 length is 11 residues. Here the CDR3 reads CSPRVVNEQFF. The CDR3 DNA reads TGCAGTCCCAGGGTGGTAAATGAGCAGTTCTTC.

This clonotype is medium-sized in the sample. The chain couples TRBV27 to TRBJ2-1, with D uncertain. The V end lost 1 base, the J end lost 0 bases, and 10 bases lay between the germline ends. This CDR3 region has 16 residues. Germline V CDR1 and CDR2: MNHEY, SMNVEV (reference sequence). CDR3 coding DNA: TGTGCCAGCAGTTTATGGGCCGCTAGCTCCTACAATGAGCAGTTCTTC. Its translation: CASSLWAASSYNEQFF.

This clonotype was observed a handful of times. This rearrangement joins TRBV6-1 to TRBJ2-7, with D possibly TRBD2 on 6 matching bases. Per the germline V gene, CDR1 is MNHNS and CDR2 is SASEGT. The CDR3 has 14 residues. Trimming stripped 10 bases from V and 6 bases from J, with 22 bases between. CDR3: CATKRGLLEVEQYF. CDR3 nucleotides: TGTGCCACGAAACGGGGACTTTTGGAGGTCGAGCAGTACTTC.

In this sample, this clonotype turned up a few times. The gene calls are TRBV7-9 and TRBJ1-2, with a possible D match to TRBD1 (5 bases). The CDR3 sequence is 14 residues long. Germline values: CDR1 SEHNR, CDR2 FQNEAQ (reference sequence). Trimming removed 1 base from V and 4 bases from J, with 10 bases in between. The CDR3 sequence is CASSLGDGPYGYTF. The CDR3 DNA reads as TGTGCCAGCAGCTTAGGGGACGGTCCCTATGGCTACACCTTC.

This clonotype appeared many times. The chain recombines TRBV19 with TRBJ2-1; the D gene is possibly TRBD2 (5 bases). Germline values: CDR1 LNHDA, CDR2 SQIVND (reference sequence). The CDR3 length is 14 residues. The V end lost 3 bases, the J end lost 2 bases, and 8 bases lay between the germline ends. CDR3 DNA: TGTGCCAGTAGTATGACGGGGACCTACAATGAGCAGTTCTTC. This gives the protein CASSMTGTYNEQFF.

This clonotype was seen ten or more times. J is TRBJ2-7 and V is TRBV27; TRBD1 matches 7 bases. The CDR3 extends over 13 amino acids. Trimming cost V 4 bases and J 9 bases; bases outside gene matches: 9. Germline CDR1 reads MNHEY; CDR2 reads SMNVEV (reference sequence). In nucleotides, the CDR3 is TGTGCCAGCAGTTCCCGGGACAGATCCCGGCAGTACTTC. It is translated as CASSSRDRSRQYF.

This clonotype was seen ten or more times. The chain couples TRBV7-6 to TRBJ2-7, with D tentatively TRBD1 (6 bases). Trimming took 5 bases from V and 5 from J, leaving 16 bases between them. Germline-derived CDR1 and CDR2 are SGHVS and FNYEAQ. The CDR3 has 14 amino acids. CDR3 amino acids: CASSPNRARDEQYF. CDR3 bases: TGTGCCAGCAGCCCGAACAGGGCCAGGGACGAGCAGTACTTC.

The rearrangement joins TRBV16 to TRBJ1-1; D is unresolved. Trimming stripped 4 bases from V and 5 bases from J, with 20 bases between. CDR3 length: 16 residues. The V gene's germline CDR1 is KGHSY and CDR2 FQNENV. In DNA, the CDR3 is TGTGCCAGCAGCCTCCCCCTTGGGAACACGCGAACTGAAGCTTTCTTT. It is translated as CASSLPLGNTRTEAFF.

This clonotype was picked up many times. The chain carries TRBV21-1 and TRBJ2-1; the table's D gene call, TRBD2, was not cross checked with the DNA. TRBV21-1 is recorded as a pseudogene. The CDR3 loop spans 14 amino acids. DNA for the CDR3: TGTGCCAGCAACTCCCTAGCGAGGGGTAATGAGCAGTTCTTC. The encoded protein is CASNSLARGNEQFF.

This clonotype was observed many times. CDR3 residues: CASSGTTVAYEQFF. The CDR3 DNA sequence: TGTGCCAGCAGCGGGACTACCGTAGCGTATGAGCAGTTCTTC. The gene calls are TRBV7-8 and TRBJ2-1; the match to TRBD2 covers 7 bases. This CDR3 has 14 amino acids. Per the germline V gene, CDR1 is SGHVS and CDR2 is FQNEAQ. Trimming removed 5 bases from V and 8 bases from J; junction bases left unmatched: 9.

There are many counts of this clonotype. The chain recombines TRBV27 with TRBJ1-1; TRBD1 matches at 8 bases. Trimming cost V 5 bases and J 4 bases; bases outside gene matches: 3. The CDR3 totals 13 residues. Germline assignment: CDR1 MNHEY and CDR2 SMNVEV (reference sequence). CDR3 protein: CASSNTGGTEAFF. In DNA form, the CDR3 reads TGTGCCAGCAGTAACACAGGGGGCACTGAAGCTTTCTTT.

The chain combines TRBV29-1 with TRBJ1-3; no firm D call. CDR1 and CDR2 from the germline V gene are SQVTM and ANQGSEA. The CDR3 contains 11 residues. V lost 5 bases and J 0 bases, leaving 2 bases between the germline ends. CDR3 sequence (DNA): TGCAGCGTTCACTCTGGAAACACCATATATTTT. This codes for CSVHSGNTIYF.

This clonotype occurred many times. The chain employs TRBV6-5 and TRBJ2-5; D remains unclear. The CDR3 loop spans 11 amino acids. CDR1 MNHEY and CDR2 SVGAGI come from the germline V gene. Between the trimmed V and J ends, which lost 2 bases and 5 bases, there was a span of 3 bases. The CDR3 sequence is CASSYMETQYF. Written as DNA, the CDR3 is TGTGCCAGCAGTTACATGGAGACCCAGTACTTC.

There are many counts of this clonotype. This rearrangement joins TRBV14 to TRBJ2-1; TRBD1 aligns across 7 bases. The CDR3 is 13 residues long. Losses at the gene ends were 6 bases for V and 9 bases for J; bases not matched to a gene: 8. Germline V lookup: CDR1 SGHDN, CDR2 FVKESK. The CDR3 bases are TGTGCCAGCAGGCCCGACAGGGTGGGTGAGCAGTTCTTC. Translating gives CASRPDRVGEQFF.

This clonotype was recorded at least ten times. The V gene is TRBV12-3 or TRBV12-4, the J gene TRBJ1-6; possible D gene TRBD1, 6 bases. The CDR3 totals 14 residues. The V gene lost 5 bases and the J gene lost 5 bases, with 10 bases spanning the gap. The CDR3 coding sequence is TGTGCCAGCAGTCGACAGGCTAATAATTCACCCCTCCACTTT. Encoded protein: CASSRQANNSPLHF.

The sample holds a few counts of this clonotype. The rearrangement uses TRBV28 and TRBJ2-3; D is undetermined. CDR3 length: 14 amino acids. Germline-derived CDR1 and CDR2 are MDHEN and SYDVKM. V shed 1 base and J shed 4 bases, with 9 bases lying between them. CDR3: CASSLSSSADTQYF. The CDR3 bases are TGTGCCAGCAGTTTATCAAGCAGTGCAGATACGCAGTATTTT.

This clonotype was found many times. The chain's CDR3 is CASSVVGSANTDTQYF. The CDR3 DNA reads as TGTGCCAGCAGCGTAGTTGGATCGGCTAACACAGATACGCAGTATTTT. The rearrangement uses TRBV9 and TRBJ2-3; no clear D. V was clipped by 0 bases and J by 2 bases, with 13 bases between them. The germline V gene has CDR1 SGDLS and CDR2 YYNGEE. The CDR3 is made up of 16 amino acids.

The table lists this clonotype with many counts. CDR3 amino acids: CASSQGGLRDTEAFF. The CDR3 DNA reads as TGCGCCAGCAGCCAAGGAGGGCTGAGGGACACTGAAGCTTTCTTT. The chain is built from TRBV4-1 and TRBJ1-1; no definite D call. Deletions cut 1 base from V and 3 bases from J, with 12 bases between. The CDR3 loop spans 15 amino acids. Germline loops: CDR1 MGHRA, CDR2 YSYEKL.

This clonotype showed up many times. J is TRBJ2-7 and V is TRBV9; D is undetermined. Germline values: CDR1 SGDLS, CDR2 YYNGEE. V lost 0 bases to trimming and J lost 3 bases, with 7 bases between them. This CDR3 is built from 13 residues. This chain's CDR3 is CASSVGPFYEQYF. The CDR3 bases are TGTGCCAGCAGCGTAGGGCCTTTCTACGAGCAGTACTTC.

This clonotype was detected ten times or more. Because the CDR3's place on the DNA is in doubt, the DNA is left out and the CDR3 is given as listed by TCRdb. The chain employs TRBV6-5 and TRBJ2-2. Looked up from germline, CDR1 is MNHEY and CDR2 is SVGAGI. The CDR3 extends over 14 residues, inclusive of both ends. This CDR3 reads CASSYSRRAGELFF.

This clonotype showed up many times. CDR3 residues: CASSYPPWDEQYF. The CDR3 nucleotides are TGTGCCAGCAGTTACCCCCCCTGGGACGAGCAGTACTTC. This chain connects TRBV6-2 or TRBV6-3 to TRBJ2-7; D uncertain. Germline CDR1 is MNHEY and CDR2 is SVGEGT. The CDR3 length is 13 residues. The V end lost 2 bases, the J end lost 5 bases, and 10 bases lay between the germline ends.